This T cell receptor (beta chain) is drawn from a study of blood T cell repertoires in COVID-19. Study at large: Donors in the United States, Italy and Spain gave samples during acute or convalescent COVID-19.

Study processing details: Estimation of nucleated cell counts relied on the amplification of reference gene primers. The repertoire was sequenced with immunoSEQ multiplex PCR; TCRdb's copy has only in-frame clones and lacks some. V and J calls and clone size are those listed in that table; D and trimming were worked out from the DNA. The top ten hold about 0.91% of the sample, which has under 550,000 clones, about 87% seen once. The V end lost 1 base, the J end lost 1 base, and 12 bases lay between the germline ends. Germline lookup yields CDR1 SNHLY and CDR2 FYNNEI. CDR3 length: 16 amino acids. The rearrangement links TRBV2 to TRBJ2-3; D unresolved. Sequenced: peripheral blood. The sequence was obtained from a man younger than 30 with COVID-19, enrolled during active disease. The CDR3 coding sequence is TGTGCCAGCAGTGAAGAGAGGTATACCCGCACAGATACGCAGTATTTT. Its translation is CASSEERYTRTDTQYF.